This TCR beta chain was retrieved from a study of T cells after yellow fever vaccination (dated by TCRdb to about 2019). As for the study more broadly: The SMART-Seq v4 Ultra Low Input RNA kit was used to prepare libraries from fractions with low cell numbers. To track T-cell clones before and after primary and booster YFV17D yellow fever vaccination, bulk TCR alpha and beta repertoires were sequenced longitudinally. Two healthy male donors, one aged 18 to 30 and one aged 30 to 40 years, were included in the cohort. Blood was drawn at multiple timepoints before and after primary and secondary immunization, with bulk PBMC replicates and cell subsets isolated.

Overall results and qualifications from the work: Because the study included only a couple of donors, the extent to which the findings can be generalized is limited. A small fraction of clonotypes showed up in both the CD4 and CD8 compartments, probably as a result of convergent recombination. Most clones expanded after primary vaccination were re-detected after the booster (almost 97% of CD4 and approximately 88% of CD8), suggesting broad memory maintenance. FACS-sorted repertoires could contain abundant contaminating clonotypes from the bulk population, so computational filtering was required. Compared with the primary T-cell response, the secondary T-cell response was weaker but faster, peaking on day 5 rather than day 15.

This specimen's treatment or condition label, interpreted: live attenuated yellow fever vaccine strain. At each blood-draw timepoint, two biological replicates of bulk PBMCs were obtained. PBMCs were isolated from peripheral blood using a standard Ficoll-Paque protocol. TriZol was used to extract RNA from bulk PBMCs, from CD4 and CD8 fractions, and from dextramer-positive and dextramer-negative fractions. TCR cDNA was synthesized by 5'RACE template switching, which introduced a universal primer site and unique molecular identifiers. Priming of cDNA synthesis was performed from both the TCR alpha and TCR beta constant segments. Two PCR steps were used to amplify libraries, with sample barcodes and sequencing adapters being added in the second step. Sequencing of libraries was done on Illumina HiSeq 2500 (2x100 bp) or NovaSeq (2x150 bp). The study's processing was this. MIGEC was used to demultiplex reads and collapse the reads into UMI consensus sequences, and MiXCR was used for V(D)J alignment. Vaccine-responding clonotypes were identified with edgeR using replicate PBMC samples, with FDR below 0.01 and a log2 fold change above 5 up to day 15 being required. Bulk clonotypes were assigned CD4 or CD8 identity according to which sequenced CD4 or CD8 repertoire held them at higher abundance. The public reads were quality trimmed at Q25 with fastp and then assembled into clones with MiXCR by TCRdb, keeping productive beta chains. Every entry covers one CDR3 protein and lists the most common genes and DNA from its rows. The V and J calls reflect TCRdb's pipeline rather than the authors' work. The sample has about 350,000 distinct CDR3 sequences on record, 11% of them singletons. The biggest ten clones account for roughly a sixth of the sample.

Reading the germline V gene gives CDR1 SGHRS and CDR2 YFSETQ. Trimming takes 4 bases from V and 4 bases from J, and the germline ends sit 11 bases apart. Including the terminal cysteine and phenylalanine, the CDR3 comprises 14 residues. Only the CDR3 region is kept as DNA, spanning 42 bases read in frame from base 1. This clonotype was detected only a few times. The antigen it recognizes is unknown. No base quality information exists; no much larger clone differs at one position. The sequence joins TRBV5-1 to TRBJ2-2; D gene: possibly TRBD1, on 5 matching bases. Sequences were derived from PBMCs, sampled on the day of the first yellow fever vaccination. The sequence came from a young man who received the YFV17D yellow fever vaccine. The nucleotide sequence reads as follows: TGCGCCAGCAGCGAGGACACGACCACCGGGGAGCTGTTTTTT. Its amino acids are CASSEDTTTGELFF.